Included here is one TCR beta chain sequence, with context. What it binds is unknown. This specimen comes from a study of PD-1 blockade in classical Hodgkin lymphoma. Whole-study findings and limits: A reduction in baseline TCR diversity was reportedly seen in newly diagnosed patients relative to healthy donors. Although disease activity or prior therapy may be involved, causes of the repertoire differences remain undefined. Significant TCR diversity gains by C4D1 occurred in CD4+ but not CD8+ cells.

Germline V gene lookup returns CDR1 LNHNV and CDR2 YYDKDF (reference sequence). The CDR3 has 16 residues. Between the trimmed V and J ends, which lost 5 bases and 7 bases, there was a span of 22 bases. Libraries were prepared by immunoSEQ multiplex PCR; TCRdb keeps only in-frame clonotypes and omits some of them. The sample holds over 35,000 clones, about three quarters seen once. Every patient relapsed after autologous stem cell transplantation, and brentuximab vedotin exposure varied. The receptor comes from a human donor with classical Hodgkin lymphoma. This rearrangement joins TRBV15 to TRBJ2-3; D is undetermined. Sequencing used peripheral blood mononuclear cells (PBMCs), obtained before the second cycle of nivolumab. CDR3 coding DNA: TGTGCCACCAGCGATGGGCCAGGCGCCCGGCCCTATACGCAGTATTTT. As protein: CATSDGPGARPYTQYF. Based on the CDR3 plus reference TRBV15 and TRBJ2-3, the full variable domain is DAMVIQNPRYQVTQFGKPVTLSCSQTLNHNVMYWYQQKSSQAPKLLFHYYDKDFNNEADTPDNFQSRRPNTSFCFLDIRSPGLGDTAMYLCATSDGPGARPYTQYFGPGTRLTVL.